Below are 3 T cell receptor beta chains sequenced from a single sample in a study of T cell repertoires in cytomegalovirus infection. Their antigens are not known. Each CDR3 protein gets one entry after TCRdb re-called the reads with MiXCR. The repertoire holds about 500,000 distinct CDR3 sequences, with 33% as singletons. The specimen comprised cultured PBMCs, sampled from culture after CMV antigen stimulation. The receptors were sampled from a human donor in good health (CMV status not recorded). Some clones in this sample may be carry-over from other donors' samples.

This clonotype was observed a handful of times. J is TRBJ1-3 and V is TRBV7-9, with D uncertain. Germline V gene data show CDR1 as SEHNR and CDR2 as FQNEAQ (reference sequence). CDR3 size: 17 residues. V was pared by 5 bases and J by 2 bases, with 19 bases between. The CDR3 bases are TGTGCCAGCAGCCCCCCCTCTAGGGAGGATACTGGAAACACCATATATTTT. Translated, it gives CASSPPSREDTGNTIYF.

The chain combines TRBV7-9 with TRBJ1-5; 8 bases fit TRBD1. CDR1 is SEHNR, CDR2 FQNEAQ, per germline (reference sequence). The CDR3 contains 17 residues. J lost 0 bases, V lost 4 bases, and 8 bases had no gene match. In DNA, the CDR3 is TGTGCCAGCAGCTCTAGTTGGGACAGGTCTAGCAATCAGCCCCAGCATTTT. Amino acid sequence: CASSSSWDRSSNQPQHF. Drawing the rest from reference TRBV7-9 and TRBJ1-5, the complete variable domain is DTGVSQNPRHKITKRGQNVTFRCDPISEHNRLYWYRQTLGQGPEFLTYFQNEAQLEKSRLLSDRFSAERPKGSFSTLEIQRTEQGDSAMYLCASSSSWDRSSNQPQHFGDGTRLSIL.

The chain is built from TRBV11-2 and TRBJ2-1, with D possibly TRBD1 on 5 matching bases. The CDR3 consists of 16 residues. In germline, CDR1 is SGHAT, CDR2 FQNNGV. With 5 bases removed from V and 4 bases from J, the gap between germline ends came to 18 bases. CDR3 amino acids: CASSPVQGRAYNEQFF. Here the CDR3 DNA reads TGTGCCAGCAGCCCCGTCCAGGGTAGGGCTTACAATGAGCAGTTCTTC.